What follows are 18 T cell receptor beta chains derived from one specimen sequenced in a study of blood T cell repertoires in COVID-19. Here immunoSEQ multiplex PCR was the method, and the copy in TCRdb shows in-frame clones only, minus some. The sample lists around 200,000 clones, around 83% occurring once. The sample was peripheral blood. The receptors were sampled from a woman aged 80 or over with acute or convalescent COVID-19.

The rearrangement uses TRBV15 and TRBJ1-2; 7 bases map to TRBD1. The CDR3 has 17 residues. V was pared by 1 base and J by 8 bases, with 16 bases of the junction left unmatched. Germline-derived CDR1 and CDR2 are LNHNV and YYDKDF (reference sequence). The chain's CDR3 is CATSRGGLGQNLLGYTF. The CDR3 DNA reads as TGTGCCACCAGCAGAGGGGGTTTGGGACAGAACCTATTGGGCTACACCTTC. Drawing the rest from reference TRBV15 and TRBJ1-2, the complete variable domain is DAMVIQNPRYQVTQFGKPVTLSCSQTLNHNVMYWYQQKSSQAPKLLFHYYDKDFNNEADTPDNFQSRRPNTSFCFLDIRSPGLGDTAMYLCATSRGGLGQNLLGYTFGSGTRLTVV.

This clone came up once. The gene calls are TRBV30 and TRBJ1-2, with 8 positions matching TRBD1. V lost 2 bases to trimming and J lost 3 bases; unmatched junction nucleotides: 8. In germline, CDR1 is GTSNPN, CDR2 SVGIG (reference sequence). The CDR3 totals 15 residues. The CDR3 is CAWSKPGQADYGYTF. DNA of the CDR3: TGTGCCTGGAGTAAACCGGGACAGGCCGACTATGGCTACACCTTC.

J is TRBJ2-1 and V is TRBV10-3; 9 positions agree with TRBD1. The CDR3 runs 15 residues. Germline V gene data show CDR1 as ENHRY and CDR2 as SYGVKD. The junction had 8 bases not matched to a gene; V was cut back by 7 bases and J by 4 bases. CDR3 coding DNA: TGTGCCATCAAGTCACAGGGGGCTCGTTACAATGAGCAGTTCTTC. This gives the protein CAIKSQGARYNEQFF.

This clone showed up just once. The chain employs TRBV19 and TRBJ2-1; maybe TRBD2 (6 bases). In germline, CDR1 is LNHDA, CDR2 SQIVND (reference sequence). Between the trimmed V and J ends, which lost 4 bases and 4 bases, there was a span of 14 bases. The CDR3 is made up of 15 amino acids. The CDR3 DNA sequence: TGTGCCAGTAGTAGGGTGGCGGGGAGATACAATGAGCAGTTCTTC. Translating it yields CASSRVAGRYNEQFF.

J is TRBJ2-7 and V is TRBV19; D might be TRBD1 (6 bases). In germline, CDR1 is LNHDA, CDR2 SQIVND (reference sequence). The ends were cut back, 1 base at V and 2 bases at J, with 9 bases in the middle. The CDR3 is made up of 14 amino acids. CDR3 region: CASSIARGPYEQYF. The CDR3 region has the DNA TGTGCCAGTAGTATAGCCAGGGGCCCCTACGAGCAGTACTTC. Full variable domain (missing parts from reference TRBV19 and TRBJ2-7): DGGITQSPKYLFRKEGQNVTLSCEQNLNHDAMYWYRQDPGQGLRLIYYSQIVNDFQKGDIAEGYSVSREKKESFPLTVTSAQKNPTAFYLCASSIARGPYEQYFGPGTRLTVT.

This chain joins TRBV28 and TRBJ1-1; a weak D match, TRBD1 (6 bases). The CDR3 extends over 12 amino acids. From germline, CDR1 is MDHEN and CDR2 SYDVKM. Trimming stripped 4 bases from V and 12 bases from J, with 15 bases between. The CDR3 region has the DNA TGTGCCAGCAGTTCCTACGGACAGAGAACTTTCTTT. Translated: CASSSYGQRTFF. Full variable domain (rest looked up from reference TRBV28 and TRBJ1-1): DVKVTQSSRYLVKRTGEKVFLECVQDMDHENMFWYRQDPGLGLRLIYFSYDVKMKEKGDIPEGYSVSREKKERFSLILESASTNQTSMYLCASSSYGQRTFFGQGTRLTVV.

The J gene is TRBJ2-7, the V gene TRBV11-2, with 10 nucleotides matching TRBD2. The junction had 8 bases not matched to a gene; V was cut back by 8 bases and J by 4 bases. The CDR3 spans 14 residues. CDR1 and CDR2 (germline): SGHAT, FQNNGV. The CDR3 nucleotides are TGTGCCAGCTCACAGCGGGAGGGCCCTTACGAGCAGTACTTC. Translating gives CASSQREGPYEQYF.

This clone has a handful of counts. The chain employs TRBV6-2 or TRBV6-3 and TRBJ2-3; 11 nucleotides line up with TRBD2. After removal of 5 bases from V and 14 bases from J, the junction contained 6 bases not matched to a gene. In germline, CDR1 is MNHEY, CDR2 SVGEGT. The CDR3 consists of 12 residues. The CDR3, as DNA: TGTGCCAGCAGTCCCGGACTAGCGGGTCTGTATTTT. This translates into CASSPGLAGLYF.

This clone was counted between two and nine times. This chain links TRBV7-9 with TRBJ2-1; 9 bases are a match to TRBD2. After removal of 5 bases from V and 8 bases from J, the junction contained 10 bases not matched to a gene. CDR3 length equals 15 residues. Germline values: CDR1 SEHNR, CDR2 FQNEAQ (reference sequence). The CDR3 nucleotides read TGTGCCAGCAGCCCGGGACTAGCAGTAACGGATGAGCAGTTCTTC. This codes for CASSPGLAVTDEQFF.

V gene TRBV28 combines with J gene TRBJ1-5; 7 bases map to TRBD1. The CDR3 sequence is 15 residues long. CDR1 and CDR2 from the germline V gene are MDHEN and SYDVKM. The V and J ends lost 7 bases and 6 bases, in that order; junction bases with no gene match: 12. The CDR3 DNA sequence: TGTGCCAGCAATCTATCCGGAGGGGGCCCTCAGCCCCAGCATTTT. It encodes CASNLSGGGPQPQHF.

The J gene is TRBJ1-1, the V gene TRBV6-5; perhaps TRBD1 as D (6 bases). Germline V gene lookup returns CDR1 MNHEY and CDR2 SVGAGI. V was shortened by 7 bases and J by 10 bases, with 22 bases between the two germline ends. The CDR3 is 14 amino acids. The CDR3 bases are TGTGCCAGCACCCCGGACAGTGTCATCCGGGGAGCTTTCTTT. This gives the protein CASTPDSVIRGAFF.

The chain couples TRBV6-5 to TRBJ2-3; D might be TRBD1 (6 bases). The V end was cut by 5 bases, the J end by 4 bases, with 13 bases between. CDR3 length: 14 amino acids. In germline, CDR1 is MNHEY, CDR2 SVGAGI. The CDR3 protein is CASSLLGASDTQYF. The CDR3 nucleotides are TGTGCCAGCAGTCTTTTGGGGGCGTCAGATACGCAGTATTTT.

Concerning this clone: Because the CDR3's place on the DNA is in doubt, the DNA is left out and the CDR3 is given as listed by TCRdb. This chain links TRBV1 with TRBJ2-1; the table calls TRBD2, which could not be checked here. TRBV1 is a known pseudogene. The CDR3 adds up to 18 amino acids, both ends counted. CDR3 amino acids: CTSSQVFASGASYNEQFF.

CDR3 sequence (DNA): TGTGCCAGCAGTCCCACAGGGGAAGTGGGCTACACCTTC. It codes for CASSPTGEVGYTF. The V call is TRBV6-6, the J call TRBJ1-2, with 7 bases fitting TRBD1. This CDR3 has 13 amino acids. CDR1 and CDR2 (germline): MNHNY, SVGAGI (reference sequence). The V segment lost 5 bases and the J segment 8 bases; nucleotides outside the gene matches: 8.

CDR3 sequence reads: CASSHARRGVGAYEQYF. The CDR3 nucleotides read TGCGCCAGCAGCCATGCAAGGCGGGGGGTGGGGGCCTACGAGCAGTACTTC. The chain recombines TRBV4-3 with TRBJ2-7; TRBD2 matches at 8 bases. J lost 2 bases, V lost 3 bases, and 12 bases had no gene match. CDR1 is LGHNA, CDR2 YSLEER, per germline. The CDR3 has 17 amino acids.

The chain uses TRBV27 and TRBJ2-7; 10 bases are a match to TRBD2. Germline CDR1 is MNHEY and CDR2 is SMNVEV (reference sequence). The CDR3 totals 15 residues. V lost 3 bases to trimming and J lost 0 bases; unmatched junction nucleotides: 2. The CDR3 DNA reads as TGTGCCAGCAGTTTTCTAGCGGGAGCCTCCTACGAGCAGTACTTC. Translated, it gives CASSFLAGASYEQYF.

The J gene is TRBJ2-7, the V gene TRBV7-2, with 8 bases that match TRBD2. Unmatched junction bases numbered 7, after V lost 3 bases and J lost 3 bases. The CDR3 length is 15 residues. The germline V gene encodes CDR1 SGHTA and CDR2 FQGNSA. The CDR3 nucleotides are TGTGCCAGCAGCTTTTCGGGAGCGGGAGTCTACGAGCAGTACTTC. Translating it yields CASSFSGAGVYEQYF.

The genes are TRBV28 and TRBJ1-4; D unclear. Trimming took 6 bases from V and 0 from J, leaving 11 bases between them. Germline V gene sequence: CDR1 MDHEN, CDR2 SYDVKM. The CDR3 contains 15 residues. Here the CDR3 DNA reads TGTGCCAGCAGCGAGGGCAGCGCAACTAATGAAAAACTGTTTTTT. This codes for CASSEGSATNEKLFF.